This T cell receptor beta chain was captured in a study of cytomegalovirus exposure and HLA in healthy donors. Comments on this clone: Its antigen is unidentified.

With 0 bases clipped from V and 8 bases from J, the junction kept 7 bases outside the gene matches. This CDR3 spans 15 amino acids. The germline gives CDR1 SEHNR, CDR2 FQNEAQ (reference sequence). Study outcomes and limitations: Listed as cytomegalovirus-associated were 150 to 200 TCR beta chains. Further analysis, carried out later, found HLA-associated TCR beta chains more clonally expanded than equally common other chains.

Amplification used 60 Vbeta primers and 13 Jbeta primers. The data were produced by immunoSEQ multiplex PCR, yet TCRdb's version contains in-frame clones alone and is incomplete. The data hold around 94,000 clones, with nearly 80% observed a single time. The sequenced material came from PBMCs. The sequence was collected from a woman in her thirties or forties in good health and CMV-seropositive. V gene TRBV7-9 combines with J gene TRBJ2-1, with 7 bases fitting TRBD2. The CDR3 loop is CASSLAPGGNHEQFF. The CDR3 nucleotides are TGTGCCAGCAGCTTAGCGCCGGGAGGTAACCATGAGCAGTTCTTC.